These T cell receptor beta chains were read from a single sample in a study of T cells in Graves' hyperthyroidism and ophthalmopathy. In TCRdb, the multiplex PCR reads were re-called with MiXCR into one record per CDR3 protein. The sample has approximately 320,000 distinct CDR3 sequences; around a sixth are singletons. Input material: blood. Receptors originate from a man aged 25-40 years with Graves' hyperthyroidism. Both conserved end residues are part of each CDR3. The order of the fields is V gene, clone size, D gene, J gene, CDR3 protein, CDR3 DNA. D genes are given only for firm matches. Clone size is shown for a subset of rows, as once, few, many or a class of expanded clone.

TRBV2,many,-,TRBJ1-5,CASGPRSETQPQHF,TGTGCCAGCGGTCCCAGGTCGGAAACGCAGCCCCAGCATTTT
TRBV6-6,few,-,TRBJ1-4,CASSYSSGGKLFF,TGTGCCAGCAGTTACTCAAGCGGCGGAAAACTGTTTTTT
TRBV20-1,many,-,TRBJ2-7,CSADLRTYEQYF,TGCAGTGCTGACCTCAGGACGTACGAGCAGTACTTC
TRBV27,many,-,TRBJ1-2,CASSFSARTGYTF,TGTGCCAGCAGTTTCTCGGCCAGGACTGGCTACACCTTC
TRBV29-1,few,-,TRBJ1-1,CSGGENTEAFF,TGCAGCGGTGGAGAGAACACTGAAGCTTTCTTT
TRBV20-1,many,-,TRBJ1-2,CSAKQGIYGYTF,TGCAGTGCGAAACAAGGCATCTATGGCTACACCTTC
TRBV7-9,few,TRBD1,TRBJ2-2,CASSPRTGGTGELFF,TGTGCCAGCAGCCCCCGGACAGGGGGAACCGGGGAGCTGTTTTTT
TRBV3-1,few,-,TRBJ1-5,CASSQDGRKGRNQPQHF,TGTGCCAGCAGCCAAGATGGTCGAAAGGGGAGGAATCAGCCCCAGCATTTT
TRBV5-1,many,TRBD1,TRBJ1-2,CASSRDRRNYGYTF,TGCGCCAGCAGCCGGGACAGGCGAAACTATGGCTACACCTTC
TRBV2,-,-,TRBJ2-5,CASSEDDLSRETQYF,TGTGCCAGCAGTGAAGACGACCTTTCCCGGGAGACCCAGTACTTC
TRBV9,-,-,TRBJ1-3,CASNERGNTIYF,TGTGCCAGCAACGAAAGGGGCAACACCATATATTTT
TRBV18,-,TRBD2,TRBJ2-3,CASSFLPTSGTYTDTQYF,TGTGCCAGCTCATTCCTACCCACTAGCGGAACTTACACAGATACGCAGTATTTT
TRBV30,many,-,TRBJ2-7,CAWSVSGSLLEQYF,TGTGCCTGGAGTGTATCGGGGTCCCTCCTCGAGCAGTACTTC
TRBV4-1,many,-,TRBJ2-7,CASSPGDGAYEQYF,TGCGCCAGCAGCCCAGGGGACGGAGCCTACGAGCAGTACTTC
TRBV7-3,many,-,TRBJ1-1,CASSTDSLSEAFF,TGTGCCAGCAGCACGGACAGCTTGTCTGAAGCTTTCTTT
TRBV3-1,many,TRBD2,TRBJ2-2,CASSPGTSGRVANTGELFF,TGTGCCAGCAGCCCCGGGACTAGCGGGAGGGTCGCGAACACCGGGGAGCTGTTTTTT
TRBV15,few,-,TRBJ1-2,CATSRDNYGYTF,TGTGCCACCAGCAGAGATAACTATGGCTACACCTTC
TRBV5-1,many,TRBD1,TRBJ1-1,CASSLMGGRGFTEAFF,TGCGCCAGCAGCTTGATGGGAGGCAGGGGGTTCACTGAAGCTTTCTTT
TRBV28,-,-,TRBJ1-3,CASSGTRSSGNTIYF,TGTGCCAGCAGCGGAACCAGGAGCTCTGGAAACACCATATATTTT
TRBV10-3,few,-,TRBJ2-1,CAISPDLAAYNEQFF,TGTGCCATCAGCCCCGACCTGGCTGCCTACAATGAGCAGTTCTTC
TRBV7-9,many,-,TRBJ2-1,CASRSLAMSSYNEQFF,TGTGCCAGCAGAAGTCTAGCGATGAGCTCCTACAATGAGCAGTTCTTC
TRBV24-1,many,TRBD2,TRBJ2-7,CATSDPTSGGGPHEQYF,TGTGCCACCAGTGATCCTACTAGCGGAGGAGGGCCGCACGAGCAGTACTTC
TRBV7-7,-,-,TRBJ2-5,CASSQGEQETQYF,TGTGCCAGCAGCCAGGGAGAACAAGAGACCCAGTACTTC
TRBV4-2,-,-,TRBJ2-3,CASSQEPQRLLQTDTQYF,TGTGCCAGCAGCCAAGAACCGCAGCGGCTGCTCCAAACAGATACGCAGTATTTT
TRBV11-2,many,-,TRBJ2-5,CASSPGGGETQYF,TGTGCCAGCAGCCCCGGTGGGGGGGAGACCCAGTACTTC
TRBV5-1,-,-,TRBJ2-3,CASSPLPGAGTDTQYF,TGCGCCAGCAGCCCACTCCCAGGGGCCGGCACAGATACGCAGTATTTT
TRBV28,many,-,TRBJ2-3,CASRPSTATDTQYF,TGTGCCAGCAGGCCTTCCACGGCCACAGATACGCAGTATTTT
TRBV7-3,few,TRBD2,TRBJ2-3,CASCGGVDSDTQYF,TGTGCCAGCTGCGGGGGAGTTGATTCGGATACGCAGTATTTT
TRBV3-1,many,-,TRBJ2-3,CASSQGAWVGTQYF,TGTGCCAGCAGCCAAGGGGCCTGGGTGGGTACGCAGTATTTT
TRBV4-1,-,-,TRBJ1-2,CASSQDLGGLNYGYTF,TGCGCCAGCAGCCAAGATCTAGGGGGACTGAACTATGGCTACACCTTC
TRBV11-2,few,-,TRBJ2-2,CASSVGLVLTGELFF,TGTGCCAGCAGCGTCGGTCTTGTTCTAACCGGGGAGCTGTTTTTT
TRBV2,few,-,TRBJ1-1,CASSVQVTEAFF,TGTGCCAGCAGTGTCCAAGTAACTGAAGCTTTCTTT
TRBV12-3/TRBV12-4,-,-,TRBJ1-1,CASSPPTGTFF,TGTGCCAGCAGTCCCCCTACCGGGACTTTCTTT
TRBV28,many,-,TRBJ2-5,CASSRGGGSSLSQYF,TGTGCCAGCAGCCGAGGGGGGGGCAGCTCGTTATCCCAGTACTTC
TRBV6-1,-,TRBD2,TRBJ2-1,CASSPSPGLAVYEQFF,TGTGCCAGCAGCCCTTCCCCGGGACTAGCTGTATATGAGCAGTTCTTC
TRBV6-6,-,-,TRBJ1-1,CASRYSRDTEAFF,TGTGCCAGCCGTTACTCACGGGACACTGAAGCTTTCTTT
TRBV7-2,many,-,TRBJ2-1,CASSPDFYSYNEQFF,TGTGCCAGCAGCCCAGACTTTTACTCCTACAATGAGCAGTTCTTC
TRBV3-1,many,-,TRBJ1-5,CASSQERNQPQHF,TGTGCCAGCAGCCAAGAGCGTAATCAGCCCCAGCATTTT
TRBV5-1,few,TRBD1,TRBJ2-5,CASSYGTGLRETQYF,TGCGCCAGCAGCTATGGGACAGGGTTACGAGAGACCCAGTACTTC
TRBV20-1,-,-,TRBJ1-4,CGSTGTNEKLFF,TGCGGGTCGACGGGAACTAATGAAAAACTGTTTTTT
TRBV15,few,-,TRBJ1-3,CATSRATKTNYGLVGNTIYF,TGTGCCACCAGCAGAGCCACGAAAACGAACTACGGACTAGTTGGAAACACCATATATTTT
TRBV27,few,TRBD2,TRBJ2-7,CASSLGSGRNEQYF,TGTGCCAGCAGTTTAGGTAGCGGGAGGAACGAGCAGTACTTC
TRBV4-1,-,TRBD2,TRBJ2-3,CASSQDESERAGASDTQYF,TGCGCCAGCAGCCAAGATGAGTCCGAGAGAGCGGGAGCATCCGATACGCAGTATTTT
TRBV7-6,-,TRBD1,TRBJ1-2,CASSPSGGGGAFYGYTF,TGTGCCAGCAGCCCGTCAGGGGGCGGCGGGGCTTTCTATGGCTACACCTTC
TRBV18,many,-,TRBJ1-2,CASSPSGTGGGYTF,TGTGCCAGCTCACCCTCAGGAACGGGCGGTGGCTACACCTTC
TRBV9,-,-,TRBJ1-2,CASSVVGTMNYGYTF,TGTGCCAGCAGCGTAGTTGGGACCATGAACTATGGCTACACCTTC
TRBV24-1,-,TRBD2,TRBJ2-1,CATSDLLSGSYNEQFF,TGTGCCACCAGTGATTTGCTTAGCGGGAGTTACAATGAGCAGTTCTTC
TRBV2,few,TRBD1,TRBJ1-2,CASSEDRADGYTF,TGTGCCAGCAGTGAGGACAGGGCGGATGGCTACACCTTC
TRBV12-3/TRBV12-4,many,-,TRBJ1-5,CASSLRTGLGGNQPQHF,TGTGCCAGCAGTCTCAGAACAGGCCTGGGGGGCAATCAGCCCCAGCATTTT
TRBV10-3,many,TRBD1,TRBJ1-1,CAISEVTGDTEAFF,TGTGCCATCAGTGAGGTCACAGGGGACACTGAAGCTTTCTTT
TRBV7-9,few,-,TRBJ1-2,CASSGAGDGANYGYTF,TGTGCCAGCAGCGGGGCAGGTGACGGTGCTAACTATGGCTACACCTTC
TRBV5-5,many,TRBD1,TRBJ2-7,CASGRQGYYEQYF,TGTGCCAGCGGTCGACAGGGTTATTACGAGCAGTACTTC
TRBV7-3,-,-,TRBJ2-6,CASSLRGQPSGANVLTF,TGTGCCAGCAGCTTAAGAGGCCAACCCTCTGGGGCCAACGTCCTGACTTTC
TRBV2,many,-,TRBJ2-7,CASNGGATYEQYF,TGTGCCAGCAATGGGGGGGCGACCTACGAGCAGTACTTC
TRBV13,many,-,TRBJ2-3,CASSLSGEFQIADTQYF,TGTGCCAGCAGCTTATCGGGGGAATTCCAAATCGCAGATACGCAGTATTTT
TRBV20-1,many,-,TRBJ1-1,CSARPPPVSFNTEAFF,TGCAGTGCTAGACCCCCTCCGGTGAGCTTTAACACTGAAGCTTTCTTT
TRBV6-1,-,-,TRBJ2-7,CASSYQTGEQYF,TGTGCCAGCAGTTATCAGACGGGCGAGCAGTACTTC
TRBV19,-,-,TRBJ2-5,CASSMGTEQETQYF,TGTGCCAGTAGTATGGGGACGGAGCAAGAGACCCAGTACTTC
TRBV12-3/TRBV12-4,many,-,TRBJ2-4,CASSWGRGHIQYF,TGTGCCAGCAGTTGGGGCAGAGGCCACATTCAGTACTTC